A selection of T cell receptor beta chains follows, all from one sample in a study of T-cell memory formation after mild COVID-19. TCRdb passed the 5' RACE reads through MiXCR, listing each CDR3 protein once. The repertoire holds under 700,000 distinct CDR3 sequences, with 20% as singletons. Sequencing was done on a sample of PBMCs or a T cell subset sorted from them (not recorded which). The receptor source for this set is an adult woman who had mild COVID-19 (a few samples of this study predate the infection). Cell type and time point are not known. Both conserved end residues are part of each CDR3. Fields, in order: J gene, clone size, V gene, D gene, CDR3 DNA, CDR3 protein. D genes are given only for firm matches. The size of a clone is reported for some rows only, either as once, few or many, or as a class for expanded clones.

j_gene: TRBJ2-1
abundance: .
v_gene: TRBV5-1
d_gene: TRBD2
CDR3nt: TGCGCCAGCGGGTTGACTAGCGGGATACCCTACAATGAGCAGTTCTTC
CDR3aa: CASGLTSGIPYNEQFF

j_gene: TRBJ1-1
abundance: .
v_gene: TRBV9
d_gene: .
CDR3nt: TGTGCCAGCAGCGTAGATTTAGGCGAGACTGAAGCTTTCTTT
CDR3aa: CASSVDLGETEAFF

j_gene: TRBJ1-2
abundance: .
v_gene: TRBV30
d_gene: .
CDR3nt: TGTGCCTGGAGTGCCGGGACGGCGGATGGCTACACCTTC
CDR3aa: CAWSAGTADGYTF

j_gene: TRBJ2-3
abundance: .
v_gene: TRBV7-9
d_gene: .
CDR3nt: TGTGCCAGCAGCTTACTCGGAGGAGGTGGCACAGATACGCAGTATTTT
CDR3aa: CASSLLGGGGTDTQYF

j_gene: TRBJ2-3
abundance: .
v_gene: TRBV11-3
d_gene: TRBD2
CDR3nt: TGTGCCAGCAGCCCGTACGGGAGGCGAGATACGCAGTATTTT
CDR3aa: CASSPYGRRDTQYF

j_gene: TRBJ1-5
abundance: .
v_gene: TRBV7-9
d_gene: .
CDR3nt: TGTGCCAGCAGCTTAGTCGGGGGGGCTAACAATCAGCCCCAGCATTTT
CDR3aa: CASSLVGGANNQPQHF

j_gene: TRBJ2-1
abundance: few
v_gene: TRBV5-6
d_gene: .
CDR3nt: TGTGCCAGCAGGACAGGAAACAATGAGCAGTTCTTC
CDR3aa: CASRTGNNEQFF

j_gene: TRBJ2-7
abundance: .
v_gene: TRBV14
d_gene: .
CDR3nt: TGTGCCAGCACCCCTGGGGGCAACGAGCAGTACTTC
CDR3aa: CASTPGGNEQYF

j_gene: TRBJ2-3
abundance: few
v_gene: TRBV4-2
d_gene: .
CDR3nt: TGTGCCAGCAGCCAAGCCTCCCGGGGAGATACGCAGTATTTT
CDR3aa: CASSQASRGDTQYF

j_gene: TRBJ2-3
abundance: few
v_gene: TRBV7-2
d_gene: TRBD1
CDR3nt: TGTGCCAGCTCATCCAGGGGGCTTACAGATACGCAGTATTTT
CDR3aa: CASSSRGLTDTQYF

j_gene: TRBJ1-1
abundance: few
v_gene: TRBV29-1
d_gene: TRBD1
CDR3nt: TGCAGCGTTCGCCTCGCGGCCCCGGGACAGGGGGCCCGGGGGGACACTGAAGCTTTCTTT
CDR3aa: CSVRLAAPGQGARGDTEAFF

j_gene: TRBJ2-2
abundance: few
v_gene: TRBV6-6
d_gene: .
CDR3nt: TGTGCCAGCAGGTTAACAAGGTCCGGGGAGCTGTTTTTT
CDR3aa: CASRLTRSGELFF

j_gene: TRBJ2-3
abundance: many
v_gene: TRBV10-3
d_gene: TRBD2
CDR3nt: TGTGCCATCAGTGAGGTGGTAGCGGGAGCCTTGAATACGCAGTATTTT
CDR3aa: CAISEVVAGALNTQYF

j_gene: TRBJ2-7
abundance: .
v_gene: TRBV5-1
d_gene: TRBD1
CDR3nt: TGCGCCAGCAGCAGGACAGGGGAGGAGCAGTACTTC
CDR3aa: CASSRTGEEQYF

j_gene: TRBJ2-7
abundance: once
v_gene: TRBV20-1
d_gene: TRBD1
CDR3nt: TGCAGTGCTGAACCACAGGGGGAAAGCTACGAGCAGTACTTC
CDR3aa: CSAEPQGESYEQYF

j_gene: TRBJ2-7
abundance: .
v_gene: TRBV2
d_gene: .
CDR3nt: TGTGCCAGCAAGGCGGACTGGAGCCCATTAGAGCAGTACTTC
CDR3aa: CASKADWSPLEQYF

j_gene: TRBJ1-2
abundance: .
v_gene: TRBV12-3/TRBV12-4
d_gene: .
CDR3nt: TGTGCCAGCAGTTTTAACGGTGACCCTTACTATGGCTACACCTTC
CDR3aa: CASSFNGDPYYGYTF

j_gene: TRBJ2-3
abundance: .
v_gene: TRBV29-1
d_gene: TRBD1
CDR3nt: TGCAGCGTGTCCGGGACAGGGGGCTTCGGGGTGGATACGCAGTATTTT
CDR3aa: CSVSGTGGFGVDTQYF

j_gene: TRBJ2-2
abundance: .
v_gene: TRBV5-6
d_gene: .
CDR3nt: TGTGCCAGCAACTTCCGGAGCGGCACCGGGGAGCTGTTTTTT
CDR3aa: CASNFRSGTGELFF

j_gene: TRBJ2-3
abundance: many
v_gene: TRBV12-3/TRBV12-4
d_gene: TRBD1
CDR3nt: TGTGCCAGCAGTCCGACAGGGGCAGATACGCAGTATTTT
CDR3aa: CASSPTGADTQYF

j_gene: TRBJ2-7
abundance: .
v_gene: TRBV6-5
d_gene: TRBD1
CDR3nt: TGTGCCAGCAGTCACACAGGGGTGCAGCAGTACTTC
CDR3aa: CASSHTGVQQYF

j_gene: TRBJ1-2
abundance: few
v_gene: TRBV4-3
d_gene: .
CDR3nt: TGCGCCAGCAGCGTGCGGGTACAGTACCCCTATGGCTACACCTTC
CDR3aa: CASSVRVQYPYGYTF

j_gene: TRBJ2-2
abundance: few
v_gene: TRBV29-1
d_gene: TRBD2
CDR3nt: TGCAGCGTTGAAGTTGCGGGAGGCCCAGCCGGGGAGCTGTTTTTT
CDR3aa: CSVEVAGGPAGELFF

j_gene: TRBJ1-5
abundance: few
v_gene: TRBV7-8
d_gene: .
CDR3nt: TGTGCCAGCAGCTTAGCTACCGCATTTGGTGGATCGGTATCAAATCAGCCCCAGCATTTT
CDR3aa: CASSLATAFGGSVSNQPQHF

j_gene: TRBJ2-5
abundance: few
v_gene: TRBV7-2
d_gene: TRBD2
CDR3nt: TGTGCCAGCAGCTTATTTAAGCAAGCGGGAGGGCCCATCAAGACCCAGTACTTC
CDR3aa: CASSLFKQAGGPIKTQYF

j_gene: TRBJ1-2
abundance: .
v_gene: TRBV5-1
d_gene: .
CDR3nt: TGCGCCAGCAGCTTGGAATTCCAGGGGCCGACCTTTGGCTACACCTTC
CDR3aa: CASSLEFQGPTFGYTF

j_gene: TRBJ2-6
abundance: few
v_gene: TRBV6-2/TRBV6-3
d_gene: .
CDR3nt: TGTGCCAGCAGCCACGGCGGCAGGACGTCTGGGGCCAACGTCCTGACTTTC
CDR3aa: CASSHGGRTSGANVLTF

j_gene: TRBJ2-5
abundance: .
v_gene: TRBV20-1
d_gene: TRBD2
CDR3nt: TGCAGTGCAAGACTAGCGGGGGGCCTTGAAGAGACCCAGTACTTC
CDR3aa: CSARLAGGLEETQYF

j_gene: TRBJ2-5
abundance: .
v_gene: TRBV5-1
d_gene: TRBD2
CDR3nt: TGCGCCAGCAGCATCGCTAGCGGGAGCTTGAGGGAGACCCAGTACTTC
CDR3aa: CASSIASGSLRETQYF